This T cell receptor beta chain is from a study of T-cell memory formation after mild COVID-19. General observations from the study: What remained unconfirmed was the SARS-CoV-2 specificity of second-wave clones peaking on day 37.

V lost 3 bases to trimming and J lost 2 bases, with 12 bases between them. Germline loops: CDR1 SQVTM, CDR2 ANQGSEA. This CDR3 contains 14 residues. TCRdb fed the 5' RACE reads into MiXCR, producing one record per CDR3 protein. The sample yields some 210,000 distinct CDR3 sequences, roughly 10% seen once. Comments on this clonotype: Its antigen is still unknown.

V and J are TRBV29-1 and TRBJ2-3; D is perhaps TRBD2 (6 bases). The clonotype originates from a man aged 18 to 29 who had mild COVID-19 (a few samples of this study predate the infection). Cell type and time point are not known. The specimen was PBMCs or a T cell subset sorted from them (not recorded which). CDR3 DNA sequence: TGCAGCGTTGAGGGGGGAAGGGTCACAGATACGCAGTATTTT. Amino acid sequence: CSVEGGRVTDTQYF.